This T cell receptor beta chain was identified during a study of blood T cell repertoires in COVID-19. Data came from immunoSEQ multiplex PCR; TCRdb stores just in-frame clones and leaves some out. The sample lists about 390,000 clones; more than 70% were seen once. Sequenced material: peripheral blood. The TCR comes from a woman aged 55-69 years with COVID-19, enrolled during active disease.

This chain's CDR3 is CAIRTSGGDNEQFF. As DNA, the CDR3 is TGTGCCATCCGGACTAGCGGGGGGGACAATGAGCAGTTCTTC. The chain has TRBV10-3 and TRBJ2-1; 15 bases line up with TRBD2. J gave up 5 bases and V 8 bases, and 1 base lay outside the gene matches. The CDR3 is made up of 14 amino acids. Per germline, CDR1 ENHRY and CDR2 SYGVKD.